These T cell receptor beta chains were read from a single sample in a study of blood T cell repertoires in COVID-19. Clones were read by immunoSEQ multiplex PCR, and TCRdb kept only the in-frame ones, dropping some. The sample contains over 60,000 clones, roughly 89% of which appear only once. Sequencing input: peripheral blood. The source of these receptors is a man at least 80 years old with acute or convalescent COVID-19. CDR3s include the opening cysteine and the closing phenylalanine or tryptophan. Fields, in order: J gene, D gene, clone size, V gene, CDR3 protein, CDR3 DNA. The D gene is left open where the match is weak. Not all rows give a size; the values are once, few, many and, for expanded clones, a class.

TRBJ1-1	NA	NA	TRBV19	CASSIADGGGTEAFF	TGTGCCAGTAGTATAGCCGATGGGGGAGGAACTGAAGCTTTCTTT
TRBJ1-2	TRBD1	NA	TRBV13	CASSLEGQGVVFGGYTF	TGTGCCAGCAGCTTAGAGGGACAGGGGGTGGTATTCGGTGGCTACACCTTC
TRBJ1-6	TRBD1	few	TRBV27	CASSSKGGVNSPLHF	TGTGCCAGCAGTTCTAAAGGGGGCGTGAATTCACCCCTCCACTTT
TRBJ2-2	NA	NA	TRBV5-5	CASSSRGISWTGELFF	TGTGCCAGCAGCTCGAGGGGGATTAGTTGGACCGGGGAGCTGTTTTTT
TRBJ2-7	TRBD2	NA	TRBV7-9	CASSLGGLAGGKYEQYF	TGTGCCAGCAGCTTAGGGGGACTAGCGGGAGGCAAATACGAGCAGTACTTC
TRBJ1-1	NA	NA	TRBV2	CASSERSLEGTEAFF	TGTGCCAGCAGTGAAAGGTCCCTGGAGGGAACTGAAGCTTTCTTT
TRBJ1-1	NA	NA	TRBV11-2	CASSSKLVLEDTEAFF	TGTGCCAGCAGCTCGAAACTCGTTCTAGAGGACACTGAAGCTTTCTTT
TRBJ1-3	NA	NA	TRBV11-2	CASSLGSSGNTIYF	TGTGCCAGCAGCTTAGGGAGCTCTGGAAACACCATATATTTT
TRBJ2-7	NA	once	TRBV6-5	CASSYRSAASHEQYF	TGTGCCAGCAGTTACCGGTCAGCAGCGTCGCACGAGCAGTACTTC
TRBJ2-1	NA	once	TRBV7-9	CASSLAPINEQFF	TGTGCCAGCAGCTTAGCCCCCATTAATGAGCAGTTCTTC
TRBJ1-4	NA	NA	TRBV2	CASKPQGLGNEKLFF	TGTGCCAGCAAACCCCAGGGGTTGGGTAATGAAAAACTGTTTTTT
TRBJ1-2	NA	NA	TRBV23-1	CASSQHPGNGYTF	TGCGCCAGCAGTCAACATCCAGGGAACGGCTACACCTTC
TRBJ2-7	NA	NA	TRBV27	CASSLSGQRAVYEQYF	TGTGCCAGCAGTTTATCGGGGCAGCGAGCCGTCTACGAGCAGTACTTC
TRBJ2-1	NA	NA	TRBV11-2	CASSSDPGSYNEQFF	TGTGCCAGCAGCTCAGACCCCGGCTCCTACAATGAGCAGTTCTTC
TRBJ2-5	TRBD1	once	TRBV6-1	CASSEQRTGEETQYF	TGTGCCAGCAGTGAACAGAGGACAGGGGAAGAGACCCAGTACTTC
TRBJ1-1	NA	NA	TRBV6-1	CASSEGRGIAFF	TGTGCCAGCAGTGAAGGGAGGGGCATCGCTTTCTTT
TRBJ1-3	NA	NA	TRBV11-2	CASSLEGRQTILPIYF	TGTGCCAGCAGCTTAGAGGGGCGGCAGACAATTCTCCCCATATATTTT
TRBJ2-7	NA	NA	TRBV7-9	CAISGGTWGIEQYF	TGTGCCATCTCCGGAGGGACGTGGGGGATCGAGCAGTACTTC
TRBJ2-6	NA	NA	TRBV7-3	CASSLGPANVLTF	TGTGCCAGCAGCTTGGGGCCAGCCAACGTCCTGACTTTC
TRBJ2-1	TRBD2	NA	TRBV25-1	CASSELIAGPYNEQFF	TGTGCCAGCAGTGAACTCATAGCGGGACCCTACAATGAGCAGTTCTTC
TRBJ2-5	TRBD1	NA	TRBV29-1	CSVSGTVRETQYF	TGCAGCGTTTCCGGGACAGTCAGGGAGACCCAGTACTTC
TRBJ2-2	TRBD1	NA	TRBV10-2	CASSEPRRGLNTGELFF	TGCGCCAGCAGTGAACCTCGCAGGGGGCTGAACACCGGGGAGCTGTTTTTT
TRBJ2-5	TRBD2	NA	TRBV4-1	CASSLEPFAGGVRETQYF	TGCGCCAGCAGCCTGGAACCCTTCGCGGGGGGGGTGCGGGAGACCCAGTACTTC
TRBJ1-6	NA	NA	TRBV7-9	CASSLGTAGANSPLHF	TGTGCCAGCAGCTTAGGGACCGCTGGGGCTAATTCACCCCTCCACTTT
TRBJ1-2	TRBD1	NA	TRBV6-5	CASFQRGTGTF	TGTGCCAGCTTCCAACGGGGGACAGGAACCTTC
TRBJ2-1	NA	NA	TRBV23-1	CASSQGSSYNEQFF	TGCGCCAGCAGTCAAGGGAGCTCCTACAATGAGCAGTTCTTC
TRBJ1-5	NA	NA	TRBV10-2	CASSESSNRGNQPQHF	TGCGCCAGCAGTGAGTCTTCGAACCGAGGCAATCAGCCCCAGCATTTT
TRBJ1-1	NA	NA	TRBV7-8	CASSFTTRMNTEAFF	TGTGCCAGCAGCTTCACGACTAGAATGAACACTGAAGCTTTCTTT
TRBJ1-1	NA	NA	TRBV30	CAWSPGSTEAFF	TGTGCCTGGTCCCCGGGGTCCACTGAAGCTTTCTTT
TRBJ1-3	NA	NA	TRBV3-1/TRBV3-2	CASSQGPLLGNTIYF	TGTGCCAGCAGCCAAGGTCCCCTCTTGGGAAACACCATATATTTT
TRBJ1-3	NA	NA	TRBV19	CASSMGLISGNTIYF	TGTGCCAGTAGTATGGGCCTTATCTCTGGAAACACCATATATTTT
TRBJ1-2	NA	medium-sized	TRBV7-9	CASSFTGYYGYTF	TGTGCCAGCAGCTTTACAGGATACTATGGCTACACCTTC
TRBJ2-7	NA	once	TRBV5-1	CASSLADGRGYEQYF	TGCGCCAGCAGCTTGGCCGACGGCAGGGGTTACGAGCAGTACTTC
TRBJ1-6	NA	NA	TRBV3-1/TRBV3-2	CASSQEGLSNSPLHF	TGTGCCAGCAGCCAAGAGGGACTTTCTAATTCACCCCTCCACTTT
TRBJ2-3	NA	NA	TRBV5-1	CASSGTLRTGLLDTQYF	TGCGCCAGCAGCGGGACACTCCGGACTGGCCTATTGGATACGCAGTATTTT
TRBJ1-1	NA	NA	TRBV19	CASSIKGYVNTEAFF	TGTGCCAGTAGTATAAAGGGGTACGTGAACACTGAAGCTTTCTTT
TRBJ1-2	NA	NA	TRBV2	CASSDRTAEGGYGYTF	TGTGCCAGCAGTGACCGGACAGCTGAAGGGGGTTATGGCTACACCTTC
TRBJ1-1	NA	NA	TRBV7-9	CASSKWQGFENTEAFF	TGTGCCAGCAGCAAATGGCAGGGGTTTGAAAACACTGAAGCTTTCTTT